The next 10 T cell receptor beta chains were all read from a single sample in a study of identical twins (dated by TCRdb to 2015 to 2016). Library construction relied on 5' RACE. Data came from an Illumina HiSeq 2000. The public reads were reprocessed in TCRdb via fastp at Q25 and MiXCR, keeping in-frame beta chains. One record per CDR3 amino acid sequence lists the most common genes and DNA. This sample lists 500,000 to 650,000 distinct CDR3 sequences; under 8.5% were detected once. The top ten hold around 1.6% of the sample. The data were also submitted as part of a second study, on yellow fever vaccine responses in identical twins.

Material for sequencing was PBMCs. These receptors all come from a woman aged 18 to 35 in good health.

This clonotype was seen many times. This sequence joins TRBV4-1 and TRBJ2-7; D may correspond to TRBD1 or TRBD2 (5 bases each). From germline, CDR1 is MGHRA and CDR2 YSYEKL. V was pared by 0 bases and J by 3 bases, with 6 bases between. The CDR3 loop spans 13 amino acids. The CDR3 reads CASSQDGGYEQYF. The CDR3 region has the DNA TGCGCCAGCAGCCAAGATGGGGGCTACGAGCAGTACTTC.

This clonotype was seen more than once but under ten times. The chain carries TRBV4-2 and TRBJ2-1, with D maybe TRBD2 (6 bases). There are 18 residues in the CDR3. CDR1 and CDR2 from the germline V gene are LGHNA and YNFKEQ. Trimming took off 0 bases at V and 0 bases at J, with 15 bases between the two ends. The CDR3 protein is CASSQEQWGGNSYNEQFF. The CDR3 coding sequence is TGTGCCAGCAGCCAAGAACAATGGGGCGGGAACTCCTACAATGAGCAGTTCTTC.

The chain joins TRBV20-1 to TRBJ2-4; D unclear. Germline V gene data show CDR1 as DFQATT and CDR2 as SNEGSKA (reference sequence). The ends were cut back, 1 base at V and 6 bases at J, with 13 bases in the middle. The CDR3 totals 14 residues. The CDR3 region is CSARVVPKINIQYF. The CDR3 nucleotides read TGCAGTGCTAGAGTGGTCCCGAAGATAAACATTCAGTACTTC.

This clonotype has ten or more counts. The gene calls are TRBV4-1 and TRBJ1-6, with 8 bases matching TRBD1. V was clipped by 4 bases and J by 4 bases; unmatched bases: 3. Germline lookup yields CDR1 MGHRA and CDR2 YSYEKL. The CDR3 spans 15 residues. DNA of the CDR3: TGCGCCAGCAGCCTTGGGACAGGTTATAATTCACCCCTCCACTTT. It specifies CASSLGTGYNSPLHF.

At least ten counts were recorded for this clonotype. The chain carries TRBV7-9 and TRBJ1-4, with unresolved D. This CDR3 comprises 12 residues. V lost 2 bases, J lost 8 bases, and 6 bases lay in between. CDR1 SEHNR and CDR2 FQNEAQ come from the germline V gene (reference sequence). DNA of the CDR3: TGTGCCAGCAGCTTATGGGGAGAAAAACTGTTTTTT. This translates into CASSLWGEKLFF.

V gene TRBV3-1 combines with J gene TRBJ2-1; D might be TRBD2 (6 bases). CDR1 is LGHDT, CDR2 YNNKEL, per germline (reference sequence). The CDR3 has 19 amino acids. The germline V and J ends were trimmed by 2 bases and 8 bases, with 28 bases remaining between them. For the CDR3, the DNA is TGTGCCAGCAGCCAAAATCTCCTCGGGGGTGCGGGGTTTGGCGATGAGCAGTTCTTC. This encodes CASSQNLLGGAGFGDEQFF.

The chain combines TRBV20-1 with TRBJ1-6; tentative D call: TRBD1 (5 bases). Germline V gene lookup returns CDR1 DFQATT and CDR2 SNEGSKA (reference sequence). Trimming shortened V by 3 bases and J by 6 bases, and 9 bases separated the two germline ends. The CDR3 has 13 amino acids. The CDR3 reads CSASPDSNSPLHF. In DNA form, the CDR3 reads TGCAGTGCTAGCCCTGACAGTAATTCACCCCTCCACTTT.

V is TRBV29-1 and J is TRBJ2-7, with TRBD1 matching over 7 bases. This CDR3 is 15 amino acids long. Germline V lookup: CDR1 SQVTM, CDR2 ANQGSEA. V was clipped by 8 bases and J by 5 bases; unmatched bases: 18. CDR3 DNA sequence: TGCAGCTCAAAAAATGGGGCAGGGGGATGTAACGAGCAGTACGTC. It codes for CSSKNGAGGCNEQYV.

This clonotype was counted many times. The chain is built from TRBV20-1 and TRBJ2-1, with D perhaps TRBD2 (6 bases). The germline V and J ends were trimmed by 6 bases and 3 bases, with 15 bases remaining between them. The CDR3 extends over 14 amino acids. CDR1 DFQATT and CDR2 SNEGSKA come from the germline V gene (reference sequence). CDR3 residues: CSAKRLVLYNEQFF. Written as DNA, the CDR3 is TGCAGTGCGAAGAGACTAGTTCTCTACAATGAGCAGTTCTTC.

This clonotype was seen ten or more times. The chain couples TRBV6-1 to TRBJ1-2; 9 bases line up with TRBD1. V was pared by 5 bases and J by 8 bases, with 6 bases of the junction left unmatched. Per the germline V gene, CDR1 is MNHNS and CDR2 is SASEGT. The CDR3 is made up of 13 amino acids. The CDR3 here is CASSLGTGRGYTF. CDR3 DNA sequence: TGTGCCAGCAGTCTAGGGACAGGGAGAGGCTACACCTTC.